These 7 T cell receptor beta chains came from one sample sequenced in a study of shared clonotypes between healthy human individuals (dated by TCRdb to the early 2020s). Library generation was performed with the immunoSEQ multiplex PCR assay. The table comes from immuneACCESS by way of TCRdb, which keeps in-frame sequences with V and J called. Part of the clones is missing from these tables; in studies checked, under half for an unresolved V gene and the rest for unknown reasons. The sample table records about 2 million clones; about 95% of these occur just once. Together, the top ten hold 0.9% to 1.5% of the sample. CD8 naive samples were CD45RO-negative cells positively selected for CCR7, giving a CD45RA+CCR7+ population that excluded TemRA cells. Material: naive CD8+ T cells sorted from blood. This specimen's cell subset or site label, interpreted: CD45RA+CCR7+. These receptors were obtained from a man younger than 30 in good health.

The V gene is TRBV27, the J gene TRBJ1-6; TRBD1 agrees at 8 bases. The CDR3 runs 13 residues. The V gene end was trimmed by 8 bases and the J gene end by 6 bases; junction bases not matched to a gene: 3. Germline V gene lookup returns CDR1 MNHEY and CDR2 SMNVEV (reference sequence). The CDR3 DNA sequence: TGTGCCAGCCAAGGACAGGGTAATTCACCCCTCCACTTT. As protein: CASQGQGNSPLHF.

The chain uses TRBV11-2 and TRBJ1-1; the D is unclear. The CDR3 has 13 amino acids. Germline assignment: CDR1 SGHAT and CDR2 FQNNGV. The V gene lost 4 bases and the J gene lost 3 bases, with 9 bases spanning the gap. As DNA, the CDR3 is TGTGCCAGCAGCTCCCAGGATTACACTGAAGCTTTCTTT. Translating gives CASSSQDYTEAFF.

This clone has only a few counts. At the DNA level, this CDR3 is encoded by other sequences in the same sample as well. The rearrangement joins TRBV13 to TRBJ2-1; 8 bases map to TRBD1. The CDR3 consists of 14 residues. The trim removed 3 bases at V and 4 bases at J, leaving 2 bases unmatched. Per the germline V gene, CDR1 is PRHDT and CDR2 is FYEKMQ (reference sequence). The CDR3 coding sequence is TGTGCCAGCAGCTTGGGGACAGGATACAATGAGCAGTTCTTC. Translating it yields CASSLGTGYNEQFF.

The chain links TRBV12-5 to TRBJ2-7; D unresolved. The germline V gene encodes CDR1 LGHNT and CDR2 FRNRAP. The V and J ends lost 6 bases and 6 bases respectively, with 12 bases between them. The CDR3 length is 12 residues. CDR3 residues: CASGPIISEQYF. CDR3 DNA sequence: TGTGCTAGTGGGCCCATAATTTCCGAGCAGTACTTC.

CDR3 sequence (DNA): TGTGCCAGCAGTTACTCGATTCTCTCCACCGCCTATGGCTACACCTTC. The encoded protein is CASSYSILSTAYGYTF. The rearrangement joins TRBV6-5 to TRBJ1-2; unclear D gene. Per germline, CDR1 MNHEY and CDR2 SVGAGI. The CDR3 extends over 16 amino acids. The germline V and J ends were trimmed by 0 bases and 4 bases, with 15 bases remaining between them.

This rearrangement joins TRBV9 to TRBJ2-1, with 8 positions matching TRBD2. The CDR3 is made up of 13 amino acids. The V and J ends lost 7 bases and 5 bases, in that order; junction bases with no gene match: 5. CDR1 SGDLS and CDR2 YYNGEE come from the germline V gene. CDR3 coding DNA: TGTGCCAGCGGCAGCGGGGGAAACAATGAGCAGTTCTTC. As protein: CASGSGGNNEQFF.

The V gene is TRBV30, the J gene TRBJ1-6; D not certain. Deletions cut 4 bases from V and 8 bases from J, with 12 bases between. Germline-derived CDR1 and CDR2 are GTSNPN and SVGIG (reference sequence). The CDR3 totals 13 residues. The CDR3 sequence is CAWNQNGDSPLHF. CDR3 DNA: TGTGCCTGGAACCAGAATGGTGATTCACCCCTCCACTTT.